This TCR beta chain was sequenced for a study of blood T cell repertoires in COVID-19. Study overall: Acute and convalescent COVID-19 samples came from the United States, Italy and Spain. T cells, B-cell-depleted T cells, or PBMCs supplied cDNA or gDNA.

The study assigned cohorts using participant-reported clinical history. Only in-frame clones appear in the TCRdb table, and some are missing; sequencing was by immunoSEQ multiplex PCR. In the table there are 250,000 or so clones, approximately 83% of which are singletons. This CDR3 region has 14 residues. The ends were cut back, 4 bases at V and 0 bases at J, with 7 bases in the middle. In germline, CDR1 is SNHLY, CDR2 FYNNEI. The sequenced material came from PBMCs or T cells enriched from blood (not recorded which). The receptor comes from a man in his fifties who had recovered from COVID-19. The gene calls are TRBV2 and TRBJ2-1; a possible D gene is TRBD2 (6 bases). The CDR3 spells CASSVGSSYNEQFF. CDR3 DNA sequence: TGTGCCAGCAGTGTCGGGAGCTCCTACAATGAGCAGTTCTTC.